This T cell receptor beta chain was sequenced in a study of human T cells and chemical hapten exposure (dated by TCRdb to the early 2020s). For context, the study as a whole: For sensitization, 2% DPC in acetone was applied to an approximately 2 cm by approximately 2 cm area of upper inner arm skin. Throughout the roughly 25-week study period, patients were also given weekly therapeutic DPC doses on the scalp. Patch testing was done on the upper back using Finn chambers containing 0.01% DPC, and results were scored after 6 days according to International Contact Dermatitis Research Group standards. Most of the patients in the cohort were female, and the cohort covered alopecia areata with under or over 50% scalp involvement, alopecia totalis and alopecia universalis. Libraries were combined into a pool for sequencing, and differences in TCR yield between samples came mainly from small differences in library volumes within the pool. Peripheral blood TCR repertoire changes were tracked in vivo in alopecia patients during primary and secondary sensitization to the hapten diphenylcyclopropenone (DPC). Blood samples were taken from patients before sensitization (week 0) and at 2, 6 and about 24 weeks after DPC sensitization. About 30 alopecia patients provided blood for TCR sequencing at one to four time points (pre-sensitization, 2, 6 and 24 weeks). Broad study findings and their caveats: Alopecia, a presumed autoimmune disease, was present in all patients, so the immune response of the patients might differ from that of healthy individuals. A positive correlation was found between the number of PT1 expanded TCRs and patch test score, with significance reached at thresholds 8, 16 and 32 but not 4. Expanded TCRs formed significantly more large CDR3 similarity clusters than pre-sensitization or healthy control sets, consistent with antigen-driven responses. Repeated subsampling changed both the strength of the expansion versus patch-test correlation and the threshold at which that correlation became significant. DPC sensitization did not change how many TCRs were above 1 in 1000 frequency, and no evidence was found of alterations in global repertoire structure.

Trimming at the junction amounts to 6 bases on V and 2 bases on J, and the germline ends lie 11 bases apart. Based on the germline V gene, the CDR1 and CDR2 sequences are SNHLY and FYNNEI. Taken from cysteine to phenylalanine, the CDR3 has 14 residues. Left in the record is the CDR3 DNA by itself, 42 bases read in frame from the first base. The time point label, as the study defines it: pre-sensitization, week 0. In light of the paper, this sample's treatment or condition label describes: therapeutic diphenylcyclopropenone sensitization with weekly scalp DPC. Blood at each patch-test visit was drawn before the patch test was applied. Patients were considered eligible if aged 18 to 70, diagnosed with alopecia and deemed suitable for DPC therapy, and patients were excluded if pregnant. Total RNA was extracted from unfractionated whole blood collected in Tempus Blood RNA tubes. Library preparation employed RACE. TCRdb lists the instrument as NextSeq 500. During library preparation, unique molecular identifiers were attached to individual cDNA molecules so that TCRs could be counted in a quantitative, reproducible way. Both TCR alpha and TCR beta chains were sequenced from each blood RNA sample. On the authors' methods: A median of approximately 96,000 TCRs per sample was observed, with a range of about 23,224 to 690,600. V, J and CDR3 annotation of the TCR reads was carried out using the Decombinator software suite. To make PS versus PT1 abundance plots, every sample was subsampled to the same number of TCRs (28,000). Expanded TCRs were defined as absent before sensitization and observed at least eight times at the 2-week time point. TCRdb redid the processing of the public reads, applying fastp at Q25 and MiXCR, and retained in-frame beta chains. Rows are combined by CDR3 protein, so each entry shows the most common genes and DNA. These V and J calls are TCRdb output, not the study's own analysis. The sample table shows fewer than 300,000 distinct CDR3 sequences, and 7.5% to 10% are seen once. The ten top clones hold over 2% of the sample.

This clonotype was recorded many times. Its antigen is still unknown. Per-base quality was not reported, and no clone a single base away is much larger than it. The source is a woman aged 40 to 50 with alopecia areata. Some clones in this sample may be carry-over from other donors' samples. The sequencing used whole blood, collected in connection with sensitization to the hapten diphenylcyclopropenone (DPC). The chain links TRBV2 with TRBJ1-5; the D gene is perhaps TRBD1, on 6 matching bases. The nucleotide sequence reads TGTGCCAGCAGCGGACAGACCGGCAATCAGCCCCAGCATTTT. This encodes CASSGQTGNQPQHF.